This entry lists 5 T cell receptor beta chains sequenced from one sample in a study of T cells after yellow fever vaccination. MiXCR, run by TCRdb on the 5' RACE reads, gives a single entry per CDR3 protein. Found here are some 560,000 distinct CDR3 sequences, about 19% of them singletons; the top ten hold 13% to 15%. The sample consisted of PBMCs, taken 15 days after the yellow fever booster vaccination. These receptors all stem from a man younger than 40 who received the YFV17D yellow fever vaccine.

Many counts were recorded for this clonotype. The rearrangement joins TRBV4-3 to TRBJ2-2, with a possible D match to TRBD1 (7 bases). The CDR3 length is 17 residues. CDR1 and CDR2 (germline): LGHNA, YSLEER. Trimming shortened V by 0 bases and J by 0 bases, and 11 bases separated the two germline ends. The CDR3 region is CASSQDGGTANTGELFF. In DNA, the CDR3 is TGCGCCAGCAGCCAAGATGGCGGGACAGCGAACACCGGGGAGCTGTTTTTT.

The chain carries TRBV7-9 and TRBJ1-5, with 11 positions matching TRBD1. This CDR3 has 15 amino acids. Trimming took 4 bases from V and 1 from J; bases not matched to a gene: 0. Germline V gives CDR1 SEHNR, CDR2 FQNEAQ (reference sequence). The CDR3 protein is CASSWDRGSNQPQHF. CDR3 coding DNA: TGTGCCAGCAGCTGGGACAGGGGGAGCAATCAGCCCCAGCATTTT.

The chain combines TRBV6-2 or TRBV6-3 with TRBJ2-7; D is possibly TRBD1 or TRBD2 (6 bases each). The V gene lost 2 bases and the J gene lost 4 bases, with 15 bases spanning the gap. CDR1 is MNHEY and CDR2 is SVGEGT in the germline V gene. This CDR3 spans 15 amino acids. The CDR3 coding sequence is TGTGCCAGCAGTTACCCGACAGGAGGGAGATACGAGCAGTACTTC. Translated: CASSYPTGGRYEQYF.

The chain is built from TRBV6-1 and TRBJ2-5; D assignment may be TRBD1 or TRBD2 (5 bases each). Per germline, CDR1 MNHNS and CDR2 SASEGT. The CDR3 loop spans 15 amino acids. The V end lost 6 bases, the J end lost 5 bases, and 19 bases lay between the germline ends. The DNA for the CDR3 is TGTGCCAGCAGGACGGGGATGGCGTCAGGGGAGACCCAGTACTTC. This gives the protein CASRTGMASGETQYF.

This clonotype was observed a few times. The rearrangement joins TRBV15 to TRBJ2-5, with 12 positions matching TRBD1. Germline CDR1 LNHNV, CDR2 YYDKDF (reference sequence). V shed 2 bases and J 0 bases; nucleotides not matched to a gene: 7. The CDR3 is 18 residues long. CDR3 sequence: CATSRPGQGARYQETQYF. DNA of the CDR3: TGTGCCACCAGCAGACCGGGACAGGGGGCCCGTTACCAAGAGACCCAGTACTTC.